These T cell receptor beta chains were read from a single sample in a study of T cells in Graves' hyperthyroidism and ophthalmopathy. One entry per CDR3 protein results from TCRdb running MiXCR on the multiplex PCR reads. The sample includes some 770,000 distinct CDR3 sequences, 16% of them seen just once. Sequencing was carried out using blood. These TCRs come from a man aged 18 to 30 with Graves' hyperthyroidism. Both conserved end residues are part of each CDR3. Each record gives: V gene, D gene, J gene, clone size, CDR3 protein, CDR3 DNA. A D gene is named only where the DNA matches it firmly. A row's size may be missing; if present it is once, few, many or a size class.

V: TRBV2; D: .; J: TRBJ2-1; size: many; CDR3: CASRLDHGNEQFF; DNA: TGTGCCAGCAGATTGGACCACGGAAATGAGCAGTTCTTC
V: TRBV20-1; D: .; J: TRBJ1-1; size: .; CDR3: CSAISVWGTEAFF; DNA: TGCAGTGCTATAAGCGTCTGGGGCACTGAAGCTTTCTTT
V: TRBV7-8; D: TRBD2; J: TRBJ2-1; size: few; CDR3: CASSLRSGNIYNEQFF; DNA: TGTGCCAGCAGCTTACGTAGCGGGAATATTTACAATGAGCAGTTCTTC
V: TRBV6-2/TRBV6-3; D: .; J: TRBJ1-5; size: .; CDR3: CASSSRRGQPQHF; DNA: TGTGCCAGCAGCTCCCGTCGGGGACAGCCCCAGCATTTT
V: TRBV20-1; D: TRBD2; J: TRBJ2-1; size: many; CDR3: CSAPGLAQNEQFF; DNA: TGCAGTGCTCCTGGACTAGCACAGAATGAGCAGTTCTTC
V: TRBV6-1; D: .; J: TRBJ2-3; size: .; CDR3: CASSRGESDTQYF; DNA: TGTGCCAGCAGCCGTGGAGAATCGGATACGCAGTATTTT
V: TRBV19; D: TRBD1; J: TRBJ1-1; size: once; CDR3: CATRDRGVTEAFF; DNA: TGTGCCACTAGGGACAGGGGTGTCACTGAAGCTTTCTTT
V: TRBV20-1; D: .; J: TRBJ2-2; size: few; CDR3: CSARVSGNTGELFF; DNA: TGCAGTGCTAGAGTAAGCGGGAACACCGGGGAGCTGTTTTTT
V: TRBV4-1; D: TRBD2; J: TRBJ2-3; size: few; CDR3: CASSQDLRIAGVGTDTQYF; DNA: TGCGCCAGCAGCCAAGACTTGAGGATAGCGGGAGTAGGGACAGATACGCAGTATTTT
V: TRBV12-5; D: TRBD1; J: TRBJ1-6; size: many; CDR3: CASGEPGQGKSPLHF; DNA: TGTGCTAGTGGTGAACCGGGACAGGGGAAGTCACCCCTCCACTTT
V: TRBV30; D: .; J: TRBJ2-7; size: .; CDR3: CAWRSRSSYDQYF; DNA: TGTGCCTGGCGAAGTAGGAGCTCCTACGATCAGTACTTC
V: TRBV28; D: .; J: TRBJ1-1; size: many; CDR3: CASSSPGQNTEAFF; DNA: TGTGCCAGCAGCTCACCGGGACAGAACACTGAAGCTTTCTTT
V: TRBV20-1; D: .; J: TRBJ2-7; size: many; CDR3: CSARVPGRDTREQYF; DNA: TGCAGTGCTAGAGTCCCAGGCAGGGACACGCGCGAGCAGTACTTC
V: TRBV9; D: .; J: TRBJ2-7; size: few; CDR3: CASSPSGGADYEQYF; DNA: TGTGCCAGCAGCCCGTCCGGGGGCGCCGATTACGAGCAGTACTTC
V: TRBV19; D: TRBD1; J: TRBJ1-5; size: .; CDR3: CASSPQGKGVSNQPQHF; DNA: TGTGCCAGTAGTCCACAGGGGAAGGGTGTCAGCAATCAGCCCCAGCATTTT
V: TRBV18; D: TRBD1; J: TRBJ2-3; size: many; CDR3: CASSPGTVTDTQYF; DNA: TGTGCCAGCTCACCTGGGACAGTCACAGATACGCAGTATTTT
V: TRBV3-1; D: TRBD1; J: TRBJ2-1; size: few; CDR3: CASSHVPGQGGRPYNEQFF; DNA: TGTGCCAGCAGCCACGTCCCGGGACAGGGGGGCAGGCCGTACAATGAGCAGTTCTTC
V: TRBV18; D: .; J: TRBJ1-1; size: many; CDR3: CASSPPLSGQRTAEAFF; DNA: TGTGCCAGCTCACCACCGTTATCCGGGCAAAGGACGGCTGAAGCTTTCTTT
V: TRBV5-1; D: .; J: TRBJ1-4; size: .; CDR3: CASSLVGWANEKLFF; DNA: TGCGCCAGCAGCTTGGTAGGCTGGGCTAATGAAAAACTGTTTTTT
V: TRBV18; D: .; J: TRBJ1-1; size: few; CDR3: CASSPGMRQHTEAFF; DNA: TGTGCCAGCTCACCCGGTATGAGACAGCACACTGAAGCTTTCTTT
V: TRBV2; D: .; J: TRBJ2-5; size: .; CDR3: CASSQWELETQYF; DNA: TGTGCCAGCAGTCAGTGGGAGTTGGAGACCCAGTACTTC
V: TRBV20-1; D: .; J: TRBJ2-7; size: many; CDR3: CSARDRKYEQYF; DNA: TGCAGTGCTAGAGATAGGAAGTACGAGCAGTACTTC
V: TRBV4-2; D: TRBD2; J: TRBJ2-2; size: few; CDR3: CASSQGLAGEYTGELFF; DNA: TGTGCCAGCAGCCAAGGCCTAGCGGGAGAGTACACCGGGGAGCTGTTTTTT
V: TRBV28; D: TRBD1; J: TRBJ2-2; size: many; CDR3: CASSPVRDRDTGELFF; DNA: TGTGCCAGCAGCCCCGTCCGGGACAGGGACACCGGGGAGCTGTTTTTT
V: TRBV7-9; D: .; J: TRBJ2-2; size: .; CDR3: CASPRDEVADITGELFF; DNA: TGTGCCAGCCCCAGAGACGAGGTAGCGGACATCACCGGGGAGCTGTTTTTT
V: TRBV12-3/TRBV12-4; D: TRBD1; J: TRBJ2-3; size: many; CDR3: CASSLGQGPDTQYF; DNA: TGTGCCAGCAGTCTCGGACAGGGGCCAGATACGCAGTATTTT
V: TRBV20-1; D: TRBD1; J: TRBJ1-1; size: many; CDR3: CSATTGADAEAFF; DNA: TGCAGTGCCACGACAGGGGCGGATGCTGAAGCTTTCTTT
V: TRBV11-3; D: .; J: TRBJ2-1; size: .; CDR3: CASSPGWNEQFF; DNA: TGTGCCAGCAGCCCGGGGTGGAATGAGCAGTTCTTC
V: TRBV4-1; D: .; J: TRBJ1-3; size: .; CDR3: CASSQDLRRGHRNTIYF; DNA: TGCGCCAGCAGCCAAGATCTGAGGAGGGGACACAGAAACACCATATATTTT
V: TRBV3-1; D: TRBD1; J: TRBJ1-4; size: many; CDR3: CASSQGIQGAANEKLFF; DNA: TGTGCCAGCAGCCAAGGGATCCAGGGGGCGGCTAATGAAAAACTGTTTTTT
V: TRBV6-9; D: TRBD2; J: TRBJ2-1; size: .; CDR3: CASSYGREGDEQFF; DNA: TGTGCCAGCAGTTACGGGCGGGAGGGGGATGAGCAGTTCTTC
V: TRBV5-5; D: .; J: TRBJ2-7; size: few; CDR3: CASIRNEVSYEQYF; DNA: TGTGCCAGCATCCGAAACGAGGTCTCCTACGAGCAGTACTTC